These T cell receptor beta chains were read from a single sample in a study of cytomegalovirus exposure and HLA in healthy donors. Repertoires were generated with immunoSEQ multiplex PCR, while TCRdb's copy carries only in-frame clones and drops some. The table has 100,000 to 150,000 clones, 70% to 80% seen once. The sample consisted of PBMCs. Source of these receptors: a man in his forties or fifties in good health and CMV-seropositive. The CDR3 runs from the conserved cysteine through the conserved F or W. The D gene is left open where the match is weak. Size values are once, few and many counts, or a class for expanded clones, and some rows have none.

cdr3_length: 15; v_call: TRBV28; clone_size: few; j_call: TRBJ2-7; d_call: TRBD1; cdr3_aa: CASSPRDRGIYEQYF; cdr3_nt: TGTGCCAGCAGTCCCCGGGACAGGGGTATTTACGAGCAGTACTTC
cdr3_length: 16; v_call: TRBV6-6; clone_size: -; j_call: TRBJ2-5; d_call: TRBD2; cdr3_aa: CASIEGLAGGRETQYF; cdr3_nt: TGTGCCAGCATCGAAGGACTAGCGGGAGGACGAGAGACCCAGTACTTC
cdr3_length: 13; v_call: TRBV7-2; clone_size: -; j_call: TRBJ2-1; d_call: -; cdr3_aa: CASSFRDNNEQFF; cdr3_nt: TGTGCCAGCAGCTTCCGGGACAACAATGAGCAGTTCTTC
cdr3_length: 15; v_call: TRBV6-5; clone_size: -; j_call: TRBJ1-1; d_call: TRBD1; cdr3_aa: CASSAFDRGRTEAFF; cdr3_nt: TGTGCCAGCAGCGCCTTCGACAGGGGGCGGACTGAAGCTTTCTTT
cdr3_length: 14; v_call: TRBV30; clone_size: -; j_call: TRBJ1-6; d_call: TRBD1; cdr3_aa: CAYRDRAYNSPLHF; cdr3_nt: TGTGCCTACCGGGACAGGGCCTATAATTCACCCCTCCACTTT
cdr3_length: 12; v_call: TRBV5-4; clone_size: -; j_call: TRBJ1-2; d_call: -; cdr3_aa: CASSLDYYGYTF; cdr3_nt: TGTGCCAGCAGCCTTGACTACTATGGCTACACCTTC
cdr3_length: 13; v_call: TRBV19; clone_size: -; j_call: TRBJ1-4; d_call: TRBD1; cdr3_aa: CASSRDRDEKLFF; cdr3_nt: TGTGCCAGTAGTAGGGACAGGGACGAAAAACTGTTTTTT
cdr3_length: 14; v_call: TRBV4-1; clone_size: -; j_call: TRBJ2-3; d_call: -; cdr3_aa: CASSQDRGTDTQYF; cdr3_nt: TGCGCCAGCAGCCAAGACAGGGGAACAGATACGCAGTATTTT
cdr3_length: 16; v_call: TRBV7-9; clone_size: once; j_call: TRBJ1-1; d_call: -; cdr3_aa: CASSYGTGGRPTEAFF; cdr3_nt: TGTGCCAGCAGCTACGGGACTGGGGGAAGGCCCACTGAAGCTTTCTTT
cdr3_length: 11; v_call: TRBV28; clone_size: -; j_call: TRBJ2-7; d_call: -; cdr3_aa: CASSFLYEQYF; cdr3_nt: TGTGCCAGCAGTTTTCTCTACGAGCAGTACTTC
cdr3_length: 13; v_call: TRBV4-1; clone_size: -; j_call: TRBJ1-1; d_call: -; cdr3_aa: CASGTQGGAEAFF; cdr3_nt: TGCGCCAGCGGCACCCAGGGCGGCGCTGAAGCTTTCTTT
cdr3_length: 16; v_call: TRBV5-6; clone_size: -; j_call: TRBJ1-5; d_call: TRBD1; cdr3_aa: CASSFGGTGSNQPQHF; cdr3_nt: TGTGCCAGCAGCTTCGGCGGGACAGGGAGCAATCAGCCCCAGCATTTT
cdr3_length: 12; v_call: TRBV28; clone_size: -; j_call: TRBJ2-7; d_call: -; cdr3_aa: CASSALGGEQYF; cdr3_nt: TGTGCCAGCAGCGCCCTCGGAGGCGAGCAGTACTTC
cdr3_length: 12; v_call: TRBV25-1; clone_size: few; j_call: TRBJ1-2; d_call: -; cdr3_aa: CASSGGLYGYTF; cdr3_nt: TGTGCCAGCAGCGGGGGGCTCTATGGCTACACCTTC
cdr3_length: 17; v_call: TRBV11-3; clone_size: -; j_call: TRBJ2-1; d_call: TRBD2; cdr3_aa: CASSLALGLAGYNEQFF; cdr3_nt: TGTGCCAGCAGCTTGGCCCTTGGACTAGCGGGATACAATGAGCAGTTCTTC
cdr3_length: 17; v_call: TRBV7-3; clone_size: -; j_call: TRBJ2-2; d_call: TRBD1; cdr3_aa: CASSREGQGATTGELFF; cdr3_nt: TGTGCCAGCAGCCGGGAGGGACAGGGGGCGACCACCGGGGAGCTGTTTTTT
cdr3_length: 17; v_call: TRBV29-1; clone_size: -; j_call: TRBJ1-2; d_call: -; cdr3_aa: CSVVVRMGQGGNYGYTF; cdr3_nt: TGCAGCGTTGTTGTGCGTATGGGGCAGGGCGGTAACTATGGCTACACCTTC
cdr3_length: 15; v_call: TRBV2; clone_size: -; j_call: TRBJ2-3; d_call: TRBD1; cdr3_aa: CASSGRDRGADTQYF; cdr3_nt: TGTGCCAGCAGTGGACGAGACAGGGGGGCAGATACGCAGTATTTT